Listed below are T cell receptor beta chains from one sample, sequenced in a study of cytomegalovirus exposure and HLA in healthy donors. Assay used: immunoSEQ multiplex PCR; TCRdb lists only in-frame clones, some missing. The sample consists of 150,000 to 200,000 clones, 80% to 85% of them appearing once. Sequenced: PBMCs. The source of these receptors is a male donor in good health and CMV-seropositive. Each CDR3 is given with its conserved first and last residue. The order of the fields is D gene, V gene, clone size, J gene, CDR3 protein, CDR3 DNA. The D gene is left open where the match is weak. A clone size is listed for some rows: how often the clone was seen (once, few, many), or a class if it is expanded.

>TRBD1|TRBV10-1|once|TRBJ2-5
CASSEGTARETQYF
TGCGCCAGCAGTGAGGGGACAGCTCGAGAGACCCAGTACTTC
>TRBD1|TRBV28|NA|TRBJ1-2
CATDKPGGGYTF
TGTGCTACGGACAAGCCAGGGGGAGGCTACACCTTC
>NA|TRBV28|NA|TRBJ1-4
CASQQGNEKLFF
TGTGCCAGCCAACAGGGAAATGAAAAACTGTTTTTT
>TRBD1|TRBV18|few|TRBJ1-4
CASSPLSGGGEKLFF
TGTGCCAGCTCACCTCTATCAGGGGGAGGCGAAAAACTGTTTTTT
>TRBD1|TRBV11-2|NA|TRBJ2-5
CASSLGRDSFQETQYF
TGTGCCAGCAGCTTAGGCCGGGACAGTTTCCAAGAGACCCAGTACTTC
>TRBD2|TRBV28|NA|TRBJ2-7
CASGSGLGPRNF
TGTGCCAGCGGGTCGGGACTAGGCCCTAGGAACTTC
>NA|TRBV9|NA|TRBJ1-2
CASSVAGVVGYTF
TGTGCCAGCAGCGTAGCCGGGGTTGTGGGCTACACCTTC
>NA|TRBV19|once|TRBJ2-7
CASRIQTSSYEQYF
TGTGCCAGCCGAATTCAGACTAGCTCCTACGAGCAGTACTTC
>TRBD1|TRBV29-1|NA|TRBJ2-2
CSVGDRTGELFF
TGCAGCGTGGGGGACAGAACCGGGGAGCTGTTTTTT
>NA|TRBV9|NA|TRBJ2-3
CASSNPLAMSPDTQYF
TGTGCCAGCAGCAATCCTCTAGCGATGAGCCCAGATACGCAGTATTTT
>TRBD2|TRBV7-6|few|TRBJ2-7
CASSPQQATSGSYEQYF
TGTGCCAGCAGCCCCCAGCAGGCGACTAGCGGGTCCTACGAGCAGTACTTC
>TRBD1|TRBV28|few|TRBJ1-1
CASSTGDRETTEAFF
TGTGCCAGCAGCACGGGGGACAGGGAGACCACTGAAGCTTTCTTT
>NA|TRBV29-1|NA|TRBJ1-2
CSARTDNYGYTF
TGCAGCGCCAGGACAGACAACTATGGCTACACCTTC
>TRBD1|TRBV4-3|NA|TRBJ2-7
CASSQEGRGQYEQYF
TGCGCCAGCAGCCAAGAGGGCAGGGGGCAATACGAGCAGTACTTC
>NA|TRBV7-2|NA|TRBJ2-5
CASSLHKLQETQYF
TGTGCCAGCAGCTTACACAAGTTACAAGAGACCCAGTACTTC
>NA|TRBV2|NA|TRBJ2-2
CASLQTRGAGGELFF
TGTGCCAGCCTTCAAACCCGGGGGGCGGGCGGGGAGCTGTTTTTT
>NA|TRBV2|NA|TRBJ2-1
CASSEAGITGDEQFF
TGTGCCAGCAGTGAAGCGGGGATTACAGGCGATGAGCAGTTCTTC
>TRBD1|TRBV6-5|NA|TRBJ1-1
CASSYSGQGPLLTFF
TGTGCCAGCAGTTACTCCGGACAGGGGCCCCTCTTAACTTTCTTT
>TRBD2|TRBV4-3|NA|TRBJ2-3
CASSQDGRGRVDTQYF
TGCGCCAGCAGCCAAGACGGGCGGGGGAGGGTGGATACGCAGTATTTT
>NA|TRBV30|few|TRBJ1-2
CAWSGVPGGYTF
TGTGCCTGGAGCGGGGTCCCGGGGGGCTACACCTTC
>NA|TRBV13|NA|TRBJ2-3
CASRAWGGDIDTQYF
TGTGCCAGCAGAGCGTGGGGGGGCGATATAGATACGCAGTATTTT
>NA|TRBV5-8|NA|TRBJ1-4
CASSSIEATNEKLFF
TGTGCCAGCAGCTCTATCGAGGCAACTAATGAAAAACTGTTTTTT
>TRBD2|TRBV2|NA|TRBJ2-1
CASSVLSGRAGNEQFF
TGTGCCAGCAGTGTGCTAAGCGGGAGGGCGGGCAATGAGCAGTTCTTC
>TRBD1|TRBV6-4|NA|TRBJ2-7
CASRVGTGVRYEQYF
TGTGCCAGCAGGGTAGGGACAGGGGTAAGGTACGAGCAGTACTTC
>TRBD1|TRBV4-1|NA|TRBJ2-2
CASTSRGTDTGELFF
TGCGCTAGCACTTCAAGGGGGACAGACACCGGGGAGCTGTTTTTT
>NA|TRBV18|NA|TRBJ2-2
CASSPGGGIWTGELFF
TGTGCCAGCTCACCAGGCGGAGGAATTTGGACCGGGGAGCTGTTTTTT
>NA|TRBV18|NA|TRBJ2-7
CASSPRDYEQYF
TGTGCCAGCTCGCCCCGGGACTACGAGCAGTACTTC